This TCR beta chain came from a study of blood T cell repertoires in COVID-19. Using immunoSEQ multiplex PCR, the repertoire was profiled, and TCRdb retains in-frame clones only, with some absent. The table has about 230,000 clones, roughly 80% seen once. The V gene end was trimmed by 1 base and the J gene end by 2 bases; junction bases not matched to a gene: 5. Germline lookup yields CDR1 SGHTA and CDR2 FQGNSA. The CDR3 has 16 amino acids. The sequencing sample was made of peripheral blood. The TCR comes from a woman at least 80 years old with acute or convalescent COVID-19. The chain links TRBV7-2 to TRBJ1-3; TRBD1 matches at 7 bases. CDR3 loop: CASSLVGTATGNTIYF. The DNA of the CDR3 is TGTGCCAGCAGCTTAGTGGGGACAGCAACTGGAAACACCATATATTTT.